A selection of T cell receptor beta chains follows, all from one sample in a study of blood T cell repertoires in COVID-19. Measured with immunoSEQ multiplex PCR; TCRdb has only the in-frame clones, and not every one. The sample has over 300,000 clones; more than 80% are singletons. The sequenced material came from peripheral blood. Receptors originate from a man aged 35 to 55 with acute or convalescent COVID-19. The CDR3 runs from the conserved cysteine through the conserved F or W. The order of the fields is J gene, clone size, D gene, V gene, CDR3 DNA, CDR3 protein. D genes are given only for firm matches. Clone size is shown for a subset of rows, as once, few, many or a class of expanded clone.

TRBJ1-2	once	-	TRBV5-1	TGCGCCAGCAGCTTGGACGTCCGGGGCTATGGCTACACCTTC	CASSLDVRGYGYTF
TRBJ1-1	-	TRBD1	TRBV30	TGTGCCTGGATGAACGGACAGGGGAACACTGAAGCTTTCTTT	CAWMNGQGNTEAFF
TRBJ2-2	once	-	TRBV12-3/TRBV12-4	TGTGCCAGCAGCCCTGGGGAGGCCGGGGAGCTGTTTTTT	CASSPGEAGELFF
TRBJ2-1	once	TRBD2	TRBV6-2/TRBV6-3	TGTGCCAGCAACCCGACTAAGACTAGCGGCCGACTCTCGAGCTCCTACAATGAGCAGTTCTTC	CASNPTKTSGRLSSSYNEQFF
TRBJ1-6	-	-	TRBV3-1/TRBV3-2	TGTGCCAGCAGCCAATTGGGCTCCCGGACAAGTTCTTCACCCCTCCACTTT	CASSQLGSRTSSSPLHF
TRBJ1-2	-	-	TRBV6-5	TGTGCCAGCAGTTACCTGCTAGGGGCCAAGACCTATGGCTACACCTTC	CASSYLLGAKTYGYTF
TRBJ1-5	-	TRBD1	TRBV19	TGTGCCAGTAGTGCCGGACAGGGGGCTCAGCCCCAGCATTTT	CASSAGQGAQPQHF
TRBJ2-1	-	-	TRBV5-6	TGTGCCAGCAGCTTGGCTACTCATCCCAATGAGCAGTTCTTC	CASSLATHPNEQFF
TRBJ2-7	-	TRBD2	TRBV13	TGTGCCAGCAGCCTCGCGGGGGTCCCCTACGAGCAGTACTTC	CASSLAGVPYEQYF
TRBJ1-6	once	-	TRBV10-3	TGTGCCATCAGTGAGACAGCCAGGGATTCACCCCTCCACTTT	CAISETARDSPLHF
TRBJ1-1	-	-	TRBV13	TGTGCCAGCAGCTTAGCGTTCGGAGCCTCCTCAATGAACACTGAAGCTTTCTTT	CASSLAFGASSMNTEAFF
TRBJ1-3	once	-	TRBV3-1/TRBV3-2	TGTGCCAGCAGCCCGGACAGAGTAGCCGGAAACACCATATATTTT	CASSPDRVAGNTIYF
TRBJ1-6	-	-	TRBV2	TGTGCCAGCAGTGTTCTTGACGGAGAAGATTCACCCCTCCACTTT	CASSVLDGEDSPLHF
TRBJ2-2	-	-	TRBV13	TGTGCCAGCAGCTTAGGCGGGGGAACTTTCACCGGGGAGCTGTTTTTT	CASSLGGGTFTGELFF
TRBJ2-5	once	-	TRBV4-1	TGCGCCAGCAGCCAAACGTCCGGTGAGGAGACCCAGTACTTC	CASSQTSGEETQYF
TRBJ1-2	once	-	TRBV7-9	TGTGCCAGCAGCCCTACGTACTATGGCTACACCTTC	CASSPTYYGYTF
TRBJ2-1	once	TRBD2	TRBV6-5	TGTGCCAGCGAGGGACTAGCGGGAGTAGAGCAGTTCTTC	CASEGLAGVEQFF
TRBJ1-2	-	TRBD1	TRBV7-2	TGTGCCAGCAGCTTAGAGCCTGGGACAGGGCCTTCTGGCTACACCTTC	CASSLEPGTGPSGYTF
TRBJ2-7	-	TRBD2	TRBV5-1	TGCGCCAGCAGCGTATCCGGGACTAGGACCTACGAGCAGTACTTC	CASSVSGTRTYEQYF
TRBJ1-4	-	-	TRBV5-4	TGTGCCAGCAGCTTTAAGGGGAGGGCGGTCGATGAAAAACTGTTTTTT	CASSFKGRAVDEKLFF
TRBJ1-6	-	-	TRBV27	TGTGCCAGCAGTTTGTTTCCGGGACAAATTAATTCACCCCTCCACTTT	CASSLFPGQINSPLHF
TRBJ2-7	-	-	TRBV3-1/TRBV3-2	TGTGCCAGCAGCCAAGATAGGACAGCCTCCTACGAGCAGTACTTC	CASSQDRTASYEQYF
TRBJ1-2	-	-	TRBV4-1	TGCGCCAGCAGCCAAGAGGCAGGGCCTACTAACTATGGCTACACCTTC	CASSQEAGPTNYGYTF
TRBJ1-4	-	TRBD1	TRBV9	TGTGCCAGCAGCGCCCACAGACAGGGGGCGAGGCAACTGTTTTTT	CASSAHRQGARQLFF
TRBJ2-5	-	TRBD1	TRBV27	TGTGCCAGCAGTGCAGGACAGGTCGGCGAGACCCAGTACTTC	CASSAGQVGETQYF
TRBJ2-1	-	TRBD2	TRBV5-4	TGTGCCAGCTTTGGCGGAGCGGGGGGGCTCCCGAAAACCAATGAGCAGTTCTTC	CASFGGAGGLPKTNEQFF
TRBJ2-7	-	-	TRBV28	TGTGCCAGCAGTTTCTCGGACACAATTTACGAGCAGTACTTC	CASSFSDTIYEQYF
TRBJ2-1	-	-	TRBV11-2	TGTGCCAGCAGCTTAGTGACTAGATCCTACAATGAGCAGTTCTTC	CASSLVTRSYNEQFF
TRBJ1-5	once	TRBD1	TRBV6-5	TGTGCCAGCGGAAGGACAGGGGGTCAGCCCCAGCATTTT	CASGRTGGQPQHF
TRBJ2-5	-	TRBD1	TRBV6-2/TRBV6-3	TGTGCCAGCAGTACCTCCGGGACAGGGGGCCGAGAGACCCAGTACTTC	CASSTSGTGGRETQYF
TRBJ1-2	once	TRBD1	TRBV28	TGTGCCAGCAGTCTCCTAACAGGGGACTATGGCTACACCTTC	CASSLLTGDYGYTF
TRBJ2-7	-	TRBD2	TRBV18	TGTGCCAGCTCACCAAGGGATCGACTAGCGGGCCCACACTCCTACGAGCAGTACTTC	CASSPRDRLAGPHSYEQYF
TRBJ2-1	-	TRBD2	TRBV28	TGTGCCAGCAGTAGCGGGAGTTTTGAGCAGTTCTTC	CASSSGSFEQFF
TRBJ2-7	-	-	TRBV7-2	TGTGCCAGCAGCTTCCTTCGGCTAGCGAGCACCTACGAGCAGTACTTC	CASSFLRLASTYEQYF
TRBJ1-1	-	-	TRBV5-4	TGTGCCAGCAGCTTGGAACAGGGCCCTGAAGCTTTCTTT	CASSLEQGPEAFF
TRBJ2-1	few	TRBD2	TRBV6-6	TGTGCCAGCAGTTCCGGGACTAGCGGGGGCAATGAGCAGTTCTTC	CASSSGTSGGNEQFF
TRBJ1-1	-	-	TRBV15	TGTGCCACCAGCAGAGATCAACTAGACACTGAAGCTTTCTTT	CATSRDQLDTEAFF
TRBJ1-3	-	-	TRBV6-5	TGTGCCAGCAGTTACGACAGGAAAGTCTCTGGAAACACCATATATTTT	CASSYDRKVSGNTIYF
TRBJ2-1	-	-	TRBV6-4	TGTGCCAGCAGTGATACCAGCGGAGAGCAGTTCTTC	CASSDTSGEQFF
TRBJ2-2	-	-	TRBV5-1	TGCGCCAGCAGCATGCAGGCCGCGAACACCGGGGAGCTGTTTTTT	CASSMQAANTGELFF
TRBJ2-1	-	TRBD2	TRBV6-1	TGTGCCAGCAGTGAAAGGGGAGAGCGGGAGGCCAGCAATGAGCAGTTCTTC	CASSERGEREASNEQFF
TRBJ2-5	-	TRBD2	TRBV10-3	TGTGCCATCAGTGACGGACTAGCAGGGCAGACCCAGTACTTC	CAISDGLAGQTQYF
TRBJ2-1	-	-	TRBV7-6	TGTGCCAGCAGCTTAGAATACGGGAGTGCACGGAATGAGCAGTTCTTC	CASSLEYGSARNEQFF
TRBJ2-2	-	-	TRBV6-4	TGTGCCAGCAGTGACGGGCAGGGACTCACCGGGGAGCTGTTTTTT	CASSDGQGLTGELFF
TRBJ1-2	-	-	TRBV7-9	TGTGCCAGCAGCCCAGGGGAATATGGCTACACCTTC	CASSPGEYGYTF
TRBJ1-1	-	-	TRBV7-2	TGTGCCAGCAGCTTAAACGGGGGTCGAGCTTTCTTT	CASSLNGGRAFF
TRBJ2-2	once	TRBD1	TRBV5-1	TGCGCCAGCAGCCGGTCCGGGACAGGCCTCACCGGGGAGCTGTTTTTT	CASSRSGTGLTGELFF
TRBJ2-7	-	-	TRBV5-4	TGTGCCAGCAGCTTGGGTTCAGGGAATTACGAGCAGTACTTC	CASSLGSGNYEQYF
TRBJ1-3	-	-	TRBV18	TGTGCCAGCTCACCAAATGGCCGCCGCTCTGGAAACACCATATATTTT	CASSPNGRRSGNTIYF
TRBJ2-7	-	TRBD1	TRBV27	TGTGCCAGCAGCCAAACCGGGACAGGGGACTACGAGCAGTACTTC	CASSQTGTGDYEQYF
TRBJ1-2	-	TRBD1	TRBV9	TGTGCCAGCACGCCGCAGGGGGCATATGGCTACACCTTC	CASTPQGAYGYTF
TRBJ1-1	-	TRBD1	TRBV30	TGTGCCTGGATTGGCGGGACAGCGAACACTGAAGCTTTCTTT	CAWIGGTANTEAFF
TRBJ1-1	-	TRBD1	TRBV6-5	TGTGCCAGCAGTTACCCCTCGACAGGGGGAGACACTGAAGCTTTCTTT	CASSYPSTGGDTEAFF
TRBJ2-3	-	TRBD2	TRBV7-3	TGTGCCAGCAGCCCCGGGGGGGCAGGAACAGATACGCAGTATTTT	CASSPGGAGTDTQYF
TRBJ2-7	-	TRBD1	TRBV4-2	TGTGCCAGCAGCCAAGAACGGCTAGGGACAGGACCCTACGAGCAGTACTTC	CASSQERLGTGPYEQYF